Sequencing of this T cell receptor (beta chain) was carried out in a study of blood T cell repertoires in COVID-19. Whole-study context: Acute-phase and convalescent COVID-19 samples originated in the United States, Italy and Spain. The analysed material was cDNA or gDNA that came from T cells, B-cell-depleted T cells, or PBMCs.

Per the germline V gene, CDR1 is SNHLY and CDR2 is FYNNEI. The trim removed 2 bases at V and 8 bases at J, leaving 6 bases unmatched. This CDR3 is 14 amino acids long. Assay: immunoSEQ multiplex PCR; the TCRdb copy retains only in-frame clones and omits some. The table shows approximately 70,000 clones, with just over 85% occurring only once. Only a few counts were recorded for this clone. The chain links TRBV2 to TRBJ1-2; the match to TRBD1 covers 9 bases. The receptor was isolated from a man between 65 and 85 years old with active or convalescent COVID-19. Sequencing used peripheral blood. Written as DNA, the CDR3 is TGTGCCAGCAGTGAATCGGGACAGGGACGGGGCTACACCTTC. This codes for CASSESGQGRGYTF.